This TCR beta chain comes out of a study of blood T cells in healthy people across ages. CDR3 length: 11 residues. Germline V gene lookup returns CDR1 KGHDR and CDR2 SFDVKD. Study observations and caveats: Age advanced and TCR beta diversity per million T cells fell, roughly linearly.

The authors ran a second PCR of about 7 to 11 cycles using a sample-barcoded 5' primer and a J-beta primer mix. The authors tagged each cDNA molecule using a template-switch adaptor with 12 random nucleotides. TCRdb called the 5' RACE reads again in MiXCR, with one record for every CDR3 protein. The data show just under 750,000 distinct CDR3 sequences, 22% seen once. This clonotype was counted only a few times. Its specificity is unknown. Total RNA, at least 5 micrograms per sample, was extracted from PBMCs. This TCR derives from a man aged 65 to 85 in good health. Material for sequencing was blood. The rearrangement joins TRBV24-1 to TRBJ2-5; D gene unclear. The better agreement between TRBJ2-1 and the DNA end casts doubt on the J call. CDR3: CATSAKDEQFF. CDR3 sequence (DNA): TGTGCCACCAGTGCAAAGGATGAGCAGTTCTTC.